This is a list of T cell receptor beta chains from one sample in a study of control samples from healthy donors and cancer patients. Sequenced by immunoSEQ multiplex PCR; TCRdb stores in-frame clones only, minus some. The sample consists of approximately 100,000 clones, around nine tenths of them appearing once. The sample taken for sequencing was blood. The receptors shown here come from a human donor in good health. The donor label of this sample is uncertain. Both conserved end residues are part of each CDR3. D genes are given only for firm matches. Clone sizes are given selectively: once, few, many, or a class where the clone is expanded.

abundance: NA; len: 14; d_gene: NA; v_gene: TRBV7-6; j_gene: TRBJ2-2; CDR3nt: TGTGCCAGCAGCCCAAGATATATGGCCGGGGAGCTGTTTTTT; CDR3aa: CASSPRYMAGELFF
abundance: NA; len: 17; d_gene: NA; v_gene: TRBV21-1; j_gene: TRBJ1-3; CDR3nt: TGTGCCAGCCTCAATAACCTAACAGGGCTCTCTGGAAACACCATATATTTT; CDR3aa: CASLNNLTGLSGNTIYF
abundance: NA; len: 14; d_gene: NA; v_gene: TRBV6-5; j_gene: TRBJ1-4; CDR3nt: TGTGCCAGCAGGCTTTCCTGGGCTAATGAAAAACTGTTTTTT; CDR3aa: CASRLSWANEKLFF
abundance: NA; len: 13; d_gene: NA; v_gene: TRBV10-1; j_gene: TRBJ1-4; CDR3nt: TGCGCCAGCCCCCCCCCAACTAATGAAAAACTGTTTTTT; CDR3aa: CASPPPTNEKLFF
abundance: NA; len: 16; d_gene: NA; v_gene: TRBV4-3; j_gene: TRBJ1-4; CDR3nt: TGCGCCAGCAGCCAAGACGTCGCGGGGGCGGAGGAAAAACTGTTTTTT; CDR3aa: CASSQDVAGAEEKLFF
abundance: NA; len: 14; d_gene: NA; v_gene: TRBV7-2; j_gene: TRBJ2-5; CDR3nt: TGTGCCAGCAGCCCGCCCGGGCAGAAAGAGACCCAGTACTTC; CDR3aa: CASSPPGQKETQYF
abundance: NA; len: 15; d_gene: TRBD1; v_gene: TRBV9; j_gene: TRBJ2-5; CDR3nt: TGTGCCAGCAGCCCAACGGGACAGTTAAAAGAGACCCAGTACTTC; CDR3aa: CASSPTGQLKETQYF
abundance: NA; len: 17; d_gene: NA; v_gene: TRBV5-4; j_gene: TRBJ1-4; CDR3nt: TGTGCCAGCTCCTATCAGGCGACCTCGACAACTAATGAAAAACTGTTTTTT; CDR3aa: CASSYQATSTTNEKLFF
abundance: few; len: 15; d_gene: NA; v_gene: TRBV6-5; j_gene: TRBJ1-5; CDR3nt: TGTGCCAGCGGATCTCAACAGAGTAGCAATCAGCCCCAGCATTTT; CDR3aa: CASGSQQSSNQPQHF
abundance: NA; len: 15; d_gene: NA; v_gene: TRBV19; j_gene: TRBJ1-2; CDR3nt: TGTGCCAGTAGTATCAACGCCAACGGAGTTTATGGCTACACCTTC; CDR3aa: CASSINANGVYGYTF
abundance: NA; len: 14; d_gene: TRBD1; v_gene: TRBV3-1/TRBV3-2; j_gene: TRBJ1-2; CDR3nt: TGTGCCAGCAGCCAACCGGACAGGGGTTATGGCTACACCTTC; CDR3aa: CASSQPDRGYGYTF
abundance: NA; len: 12; d_gene: NA; v_gene: TRBV18; j_gene: TRBJ2-7; CDR3nt: TGTGCCAGCTCACGCGCGGGAATGGGGCTGTACTTC; CDR3aa: CASSRAGMGLYF
abundance: NA; len: 18; d_gene: TRBD1; v_gene: TRBV6-2/TRBV6-3; j_gene: TRBJ2-5; CDR3nt: TGTGCCAGCAGCCGGGACAGGGGGCGCGCACAACTCCAAGAGACCCAGTACTTC; CDR3aa: CASSRDRGRAQLQETQYF
abundance: NA; len: 15; d_gene: NA; v_gene: TRBV10-2; j_gene: TRBJ1-4; CDR3nt: TGCGCCAGCAGTGAGGGACGGCCGCCGGGGGAAAAACTGTTTTTT; CDR3aa: CASSEGRPPGEKLFF
abundance: NA; len: 16; d_gene: TRBD2; v_gene: TRBV5-1; j_gene: TRBJ2-3; CDR3nt: TGCGCCAGCAGCTTTAATGGTCAGGGAGGGACAGATACGCAGTATTTT; CDR3aa: CASSFNGQGGTDTQYF
abundance: NA; len: 16; d_gene: NA; v_gene: TRBV19; j_gene: TRBJ1-3; CDR3nt: TGTGCCATCCCCAGGGCGGCCAAGAGCTCTGGAAACACCATATATTTT; CDR3aa: CAIPRAAKSSGNTIYF
abundance: NA; len: 11; d_gene: NA; v_gene: TRBV10-3; j_gene: TRBJ2-3; CDR3nt: TGTGCCTCCGCGGGGTCAGATACGCAGTATTTT; CDR3aa: CASAGSDTQYF
abundance: once; len: 18; d_gene: TRBD1; v_gene: TRBV27; j_gene: TRBJ2-2; CDR3nt: TGTGCCAGCAGTTCCGAGCCTCAGGGGGCGGAATATACCGGGGAGCTGTTTTTT; CDR3aa: CASSSEPQGAEYTGELFF
abundance: NA; len: 15; d_gene: TRBD1; v_gene: TRBV15; j_gene: TRBJ2-3; CDR3nt: TGTGCCACCAGCAAGGACAGGGGAGGGACAGATACGCAGTATTTT; CDR3aa: CATSKDRGGTDTQYF
abundance: NA; len: 16; d_gene: NA; v_gene: TRBV6-1; j_gene: TRBJ1-4; CDR3nt: TGTGCCAGCAGTGAAACTCCGGGACGGCAGAATGAAAAACTGTTTTTT; CDR3aa: CASSETPGRQNEKLFF
abundance: NA; len: 17; d_gene: TRBD1; v_gene: TRBV27; j_gene: TRBJ1-6; CDR3nt: TGTGCCAGCAGTTTAGGCCCGGACAGGAGATATAATTCACCCCTCCACTTT; CDR3aa: CASSLGPDRRYNSPLHF
abundance: NA; len: 11; d_gene: NA; v_gene: TRBV19; j_gene: TRBJ1-2; CDR3nt: TGTGCCAGTGGGGGAGGGGAAAGCTACACCTTC; CDR3aa: CASGGGESYTF
abundance: NA; len: 17; d_gene: NA; v_gene: TRBV19; j_gene: TRBJ1-3; CDR3nt: TGTGCCAGTAGCCCCGAACCCCGGAGGAGTTATGGAAACACCATATATTTT; CDR3aa: CASSPEPRRSYGNTIYF
abundance: NA; len: 14; d_gene: TRBD1; v_gene: TRBV25-1; j_gene: TRBJ1-1; CDR3nt: TGTGCCAGCAGTGCCCCAGGGGGCATTAATGAAGCTTTCTTT; CDR3aa: CASSAPGGINEAFF
abundance: NA; len: 16; d_gene: NA; v_gene: TRBV19; j_gene: TRBJ1-1; CDR3nt: TGTGCCAGTAGTATAGCCCCTAGCAGGGTGAACACTGAAGCTTTCTTT; CDR3aa: CASSIAPSRVNTEAFF
abundance: NA; len: 14; d_gene: TRBD2; v_gene: TRBV29-1; j_gene: TRBJ2-5; CDR3nt: TGCAGCGTAGGTGGTACGGGGGGTAAAGAGACCCAGTACTTC; CDR3aa: CSVGGTGGKETQYF
abundance: NA; len: 17; d_gene: NA; v_gene: TRBV7-8; j_gene: TRBJ1-6; CDR3nt: TGTGCCAGCAGCTTAGACGGGATGGGCCGTGCTAATTCACCCCTCCACTTT; CDR3aa: CASSLDGMGRANSPLHF
abundance: NA; len: 13; d_gene: NA; v_gene: TRBV5-1; j_gene: TRBJ1-5; CDR3nt: TGCGCCAGCAGCTTGTTCCGGGATCAGCCCCAGCATTTT; CDR3aa: CASSLFRDQPQHF
abundance: NA; len: 15; d_gene: NA; v_gene: TRBV5-1; j_gene: TRBJ2-2; CDR3nt: TGCGCCAGCAGCCTGGACCCTACGAACACCGGGGAGCTGTTTTTT; CDR3aa: CASSLDPTNTGELFF
abundance: NA; len: 15; d_gene: NA; v_gene: TRBV11-2; j_gene: TRBJ2-7; CDR3nt: TGTGCCAGCAGCTTAGGGACAGTAAGCTCCTACGAGCAGTACTTC; CDR3aa: CASSLGTVSSYEQYF
abundance: once; len: 13; d_gene: NA; v_gene: TRBV11-2; j_gene: TRBJ1-3; CDR3nt: TGTGCCAGCAGCTTAAGGGCCAGGAACACCATATATTTT; CDR3aa: CASSLRARNTIYF
abundance: NA; len: 15; d_gene: NA; v_gene: TRBV2; j_gene: TRBJ2-3; CDR3nt: TGTGCCAGCATCTCACGTCCCTGGGGAACAGATACGCAGTATTTT; CDR3aa: CASISRPWGTDTQYF
abundance: NA; len: 12; d_gene: NA; v_gene: TRBV3-1/TRBV3-2; j_gene: TRBJ2-7; CDR3nt: TGTGCCAGCAGCCGTGGACTCTACGAGCAGTACTTC; CDR3aa: CASSRGLYEQYF
abundance: once; len: 16; d_gene: TRBD2; v_gene: TRBV24-1; j_gene: TRBJ2-2; CDR3nt: TGTGCCACCAGTGATTTATCCGCGGGGGGTGCCGGGGAGCTGTTTTTT; CDR3aa: CATSDLSAGGAGELFF
abundance: NA; len: 15; d_gene: TRBD1; v_gene: TRBV19; j_gene: TRBJ1-6; CDR3nt: TGTGCCAGTAGGCCACACAGGGGTGAGAGTTCACCCCTCCACTTT; CDR3aa: CASRPHRGESSPLHF
abundance: NA; len: 15; d_gene: NA; v_gene: TRBV6-1; j_gene: TRBJ1-6; CDR3nt: TGTGCCAGCAGTGAAAGGGGGGGAACGAATTCACCCCTCCACTTT; CDR3aa: CASSERGGTNSPLHF
abundance: NA; len: 15; d_gene: NA; v_gene: TRBV5-1; j_gene: TRBJ2-3; CDR3nt: TGCGCCAGCAGCTTGGTTGACCTGGGGACAGATACGCAGTATTTT; CDR3aa: CASSLVDLGTDTQYF
abundance: NA; len: 13; d_gene: NA; v_gene: TRBV10-3; j_gene: TRBJ2-7; CDR3nt: TGTGCCATCAGTGTAGCCCTCTACAACGAGCAGTACTTC; CDR3aa: CAISVALYNEQYF
abundance: NA; len: 14; d_gene: NA; v_gene: TRBV19; j_gene: TRBJ2-7; CDR3nt: TGTGCCAGTAGTCTTCGGGACATCAACTACGAGCAGTACTTC; CDR3aa: CASSLRDINYEQYF
abundance: once; len: 15; d_gene: TRBD1; v_gene: TRBV6-1; j_gene: TRBJ2-1; CDR3nt: TGTGCCAGCAGTGAAAGGGACAGGGCCTACAATGAGCAGTTCTTC; CDR3aa: CASSERDRAYNEQFF
abundance: NA; len: 17; d_gene: TRBD1; v_gene: TRBV24-1; j_gene: TRBJ2-3; CDR3nt: TGTGCCACCAGTGATTTGGAGGCAGACAGGGGGCGAGATACGCAGTATTTT; CDR3aa: CATSDLEADRGRDTQYF
abundance: NA; len: 19; d_gene: NA; v_gene: TRBV5-6; j_gene: TRBJ1-1; CDR3nt: TGTGCCAGCAGCTTGTTTATTCTAGGGCAGGGAGGGCGATGGGCTGAAGCTTTCTTT; CDR3aa: CASSLFILGQGGRWAEAFF
abundance: NA; len: 13; d_gene: NA; v_gene: TRBV12-3/TRBV12-4; j_gene: TRBJ1-1; CDR3nt: TGTGCCAGCAGTTTCCGGGGGTCAGGTGAAGCTTTCTTT; CDR3aa: CASSFRGSGEAFF
abundance: NA; len: 14; d_gene: TRBD1; v_gene: TRBV6-5; j_gene: TRBJ1-2; CDR3nt: TGTGCCAGCACTGGGACAGGGGAATTTTACGGCTACACCTTC; CDR3aa: CASTGTGEFYGYTF
abundance: NA; len: 15; d_gene: NA; v_gene: TRBV19; j_gene: TRBJ2-5; CDR3nt: TGTGCCAGTAGTATAGGATACAGGAGTGGGGAGACCCAGTACTTC; CDR3aa: CASSIGYRSGETQYF
abundance: NA; len: 13; d_gene: NA; v_gene: TRBV11-3; j_gene: TRBJ2-4; CDR3nt: TGTGCCAGCAGCTCTCCGGGAGATCTTATTCAGTACTTC; CDR3aa: CASSSPGDLIQYF
abundance: NA; len: 13; d_gene: NA; v_gene: TRBV7-9; j_gene: TRBJ2-6; CDR3nt: TGTGCCAGCCTGACGTCTGGGGCCAACGTCCTGACTTTC; CDR3aa: CASLTSGANVLTF
abundance: NA; len: 14; d_gene: NA; v_gene: TRBV5-6; j_gene: TRBJ2-3; CDR3nt: TGTGCCAGCAGCTTGGCTTCGGACGCCAATACGCAGTATTTT; CDR3aa: CASSLASDANTQYF
abundance: NA; len: 14; d_gene: NA; v_gene: TRBV6-1; j_gene: TRBJ2-1; CDR3nt: TGTGCCAGCAGTGAGGGCGGGATGTACAATGAGCAGTTCTTC; CDR3aa: CASSEGGMYNEQFF
abundance: NA; len: 15; d_gene: NA; v_gene: TRBV5-1; j_gene: TRBJ2-3; CDR3nt: TGCGCCAGCAGCTGGGAGAGCGGCAGGACAGATACGCAGTATTTT; CDR3aa: CASSWESGRTDTQYF
abundance: NA; len: 16; d_gene: NA; v_gene: TRBV5-1; j_gene: TRBJ2-4; CDR3nt: TGCGCCAGCAGCGGGGGGGCTTCCCCAATCCAAGACATTCAGTACTTC; CDR3aa: CASSGGASPIQDIQYF
abundance: NA; len: 18; d_gene: NA; v_gene: TRBV7-6; j_gene: TRBJ2-6; CDR3nt: TGTGCCAGCAGCTTTTCTGGCAGGCTGTGGTCGGGGGCCAACGTCCTGACTTTC; CDR3aa: CASSFSGRLWSGANVLTF
abundance: NA; len: 14; d_gene: NA; v_gene: TRBV18; j_gene: TRBJ1-4; CDR3nt: TGTGCCAGCTCACCTCGATCGGGTAATGAAAAACTGTTTTTT; CDR3aa: CASSPRSGNEKLFF
abundance: once; len: 15; d_gene: NA; v_gene: TRBV5-1; j_gene: TRBJ2-3; CDR3nt: TGCGCCAGCAGCTTGGCTGGGATTAGCACAGATACGCAGTATTTT; CDR3aa: CASSLAGISTDTQYF
abundance: NA; len: 18; d_gene: NA; v_gene: TRBV5-8; j_gene: TRBJ2-3; CDR3nt: TGTGCCAGCAGCCCCCTATTGTCGAGCCCGACCGGCACAGATACGCAGTATTTT; CDR3aa: CASSPLLSSPTGTDTQYF
abundance: NA; len: 15; d_gene: NA; v_gene: TRBV3-1/TRBV3-2; j_gene: TRBJ1-3; CDR3nt: TGTGCCAGCAGCCATCACTGCGGGGGTGGAAACACCATATATTTT; CDR3aa: CASSHHCGGGNTIYF
abundance: NA; len: 14; d_gene: NA; v_gene: TRBV10-3; j_gene: TRBJ1-3; CDR3nt: TGTGCCATCAGTTATCAGGGCTCTGGAAACACCATATATTTT; CDR3aa: CAISYQGSGNTIYF
abundance: NA; len: 15; d_gene: NA; v_gene: TRBV10-3; j_gene: TRBJ2-7; CDR3nt: TGTGCCATCAGTGAGTCTAGGGGGAACTCCTACGAGCAGTACTTC; CDR3aa: CAISESRGNSYEQYF
abundance: NA; len: 14; d_gene: NA; v_gene: TRBV7-2; j_gene: TRBJ2-7; CDR3nt: TGTGCCAGCAGCTTTGGTACGCGTGATTCCGAGCAGTACTTC; CDR3aa: CASSFGTRDSEQYF
abundance: NA; len: 13; d_gene: TRBD1; v_gene: TRBV6-4; j_gene: TRBJ1-2; CDR3nt: TGTGCCAGCAGAAACGACAGGGGAGGCGGCTACACCTTC; CDR3aa: CASRNDRGGGYTF